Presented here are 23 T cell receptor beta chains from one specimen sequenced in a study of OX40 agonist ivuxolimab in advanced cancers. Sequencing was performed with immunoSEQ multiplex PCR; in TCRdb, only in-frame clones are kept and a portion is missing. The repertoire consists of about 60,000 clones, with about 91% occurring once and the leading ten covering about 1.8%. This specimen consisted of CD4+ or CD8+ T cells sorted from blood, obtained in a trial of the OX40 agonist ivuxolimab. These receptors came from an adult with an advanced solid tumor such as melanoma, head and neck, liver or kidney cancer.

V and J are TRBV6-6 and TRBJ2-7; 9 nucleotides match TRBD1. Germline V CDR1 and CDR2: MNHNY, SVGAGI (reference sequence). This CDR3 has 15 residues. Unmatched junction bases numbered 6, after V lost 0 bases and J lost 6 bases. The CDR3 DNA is TGTGCCAGCAGTTACTCGTACACAGGGGGCGGCGAGCAGTACTTC. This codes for CASSYSYTGGGEQYF.

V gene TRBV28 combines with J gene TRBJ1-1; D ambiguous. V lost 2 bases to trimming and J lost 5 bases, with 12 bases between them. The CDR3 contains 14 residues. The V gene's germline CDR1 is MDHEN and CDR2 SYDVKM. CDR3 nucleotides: TGTGCCAGCAGTTTAGCCACAAGGAGGACTGAAGCTTTCTTT. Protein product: CASSLATRRTEAFF.

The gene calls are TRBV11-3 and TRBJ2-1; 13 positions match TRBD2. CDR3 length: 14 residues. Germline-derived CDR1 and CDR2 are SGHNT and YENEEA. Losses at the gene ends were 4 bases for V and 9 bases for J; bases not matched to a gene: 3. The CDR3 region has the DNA TGTGCCAGCAGCTCTAGACTAGCGGGAGGTGAGCAGTTCTTC. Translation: CASSSRLAGGEQFF.

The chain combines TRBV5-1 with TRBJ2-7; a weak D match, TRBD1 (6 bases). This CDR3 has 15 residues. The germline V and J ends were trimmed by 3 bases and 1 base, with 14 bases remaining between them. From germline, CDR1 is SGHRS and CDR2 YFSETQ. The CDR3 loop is CASSSREDRSYEQYF. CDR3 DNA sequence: TGCGCCAGCAGCTCCCGGGAAGACAGGTCCTACGAGCAGTACTTC.

As DNA, the CDR3 is TGTGCCAGCTCACGAACAGAGGATGAGCAGTTCTTC. Protein: CASSRTEDEQFF. The chain has TRBV18 and TRBJ2-1, with unresolved D. The CDR3 is 12 residues long. Looked up from germline, CDR1 is KGHSH and CDR2 is LQKENI. The V gene lost 4 bases and the J gene lost 8 bases, with 9 bases spanning the gap.

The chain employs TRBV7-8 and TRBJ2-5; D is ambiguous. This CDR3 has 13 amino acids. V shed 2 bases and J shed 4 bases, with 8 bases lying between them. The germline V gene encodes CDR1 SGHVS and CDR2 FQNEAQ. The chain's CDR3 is CASSLSRTETQYF. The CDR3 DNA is TGTGCCAGCAGCTTAAGCAGGACAGAGACCCAGTACTTC.

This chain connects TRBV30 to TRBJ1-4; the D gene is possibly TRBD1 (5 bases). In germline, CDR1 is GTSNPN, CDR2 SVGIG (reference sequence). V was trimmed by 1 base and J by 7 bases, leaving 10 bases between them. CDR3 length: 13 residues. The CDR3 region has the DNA TGTGCCTGGAGTGCGGGGGGTGGTGAAAAACTGTTTTTT. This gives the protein CAWSAGGGEKLFF. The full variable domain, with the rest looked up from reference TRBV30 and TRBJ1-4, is SQTIHQWPATLVQPVGSPLSLECTVEGTSNPNLYWYRQAAGRGLQLLFYSVGIGQISSEVPQNLSASRPQDRQFILSSKKLLLSDSGFYLCAWSAGGGEKLFFGSGTQLSVL.

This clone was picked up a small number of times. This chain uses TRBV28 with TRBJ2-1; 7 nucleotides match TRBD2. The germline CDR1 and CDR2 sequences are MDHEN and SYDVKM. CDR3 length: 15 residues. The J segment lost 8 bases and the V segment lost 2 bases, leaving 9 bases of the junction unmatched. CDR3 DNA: TGTGCCAGCAGTTTAGGGACTACCTCTGGATATGAGCAGTTCTTC. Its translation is CASSLGTTSGYEQFF.

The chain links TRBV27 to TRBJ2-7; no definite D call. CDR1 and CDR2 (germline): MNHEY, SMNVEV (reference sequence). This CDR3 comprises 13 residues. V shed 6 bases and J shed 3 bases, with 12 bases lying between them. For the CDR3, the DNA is TGTGCCAGCAGCCAAGTAATAGGCTACGAGCAGTACTTC. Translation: CASSQVIGYEQYF.

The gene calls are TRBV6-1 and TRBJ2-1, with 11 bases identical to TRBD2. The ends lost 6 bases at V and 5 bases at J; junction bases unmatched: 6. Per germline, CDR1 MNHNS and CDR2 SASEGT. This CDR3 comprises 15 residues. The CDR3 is CASRRETSGDNEQFF. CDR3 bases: TGTGCCAGCAGGAGGGAGACTAGCGGGGACAATGAGCAGTTCTTC.

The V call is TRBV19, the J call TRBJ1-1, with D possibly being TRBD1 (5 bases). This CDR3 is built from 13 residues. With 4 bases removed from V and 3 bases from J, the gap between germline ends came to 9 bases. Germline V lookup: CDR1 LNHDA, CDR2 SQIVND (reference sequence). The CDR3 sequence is CASSNTRDTEAFF. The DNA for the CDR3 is TGTGCCAGTAGTAATACCAGGGACACTGAAGCTTTCTTT.

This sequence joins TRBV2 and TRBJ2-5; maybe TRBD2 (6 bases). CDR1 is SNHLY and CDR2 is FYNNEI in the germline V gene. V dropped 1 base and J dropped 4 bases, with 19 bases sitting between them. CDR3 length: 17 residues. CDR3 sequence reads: CASSEGEAGSTSETQYF. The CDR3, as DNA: TGTGCCAGCAGTGAAGGGGAGGCAGGGTCTACCTCAGAGACCCAGTACTTC. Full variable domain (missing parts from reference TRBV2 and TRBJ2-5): EPEVTQTPSHQVTQMGQEVILRCVPISNHLYFYWYRQILGQKVEFLVSFYNNEISEKSEIFDDQFSVERPDGSNFTLKIRSTKLEDSAMYFCASSEGEAGSTSETQYFGPGTRLLVL.

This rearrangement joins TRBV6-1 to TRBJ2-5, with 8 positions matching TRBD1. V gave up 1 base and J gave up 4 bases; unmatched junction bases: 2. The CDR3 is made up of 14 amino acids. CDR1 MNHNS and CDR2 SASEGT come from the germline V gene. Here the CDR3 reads CASSEETGVETQYF. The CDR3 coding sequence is TGTGCCAGCAGTGAAGAGACAGGGGTAGAGACCCAGTACTTC.

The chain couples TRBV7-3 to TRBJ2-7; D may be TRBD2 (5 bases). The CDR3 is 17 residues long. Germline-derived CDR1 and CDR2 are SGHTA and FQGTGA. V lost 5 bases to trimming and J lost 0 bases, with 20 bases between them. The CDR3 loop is CASSLYLGGSSSYEQYF. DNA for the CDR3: TGTGCCAGCAGCCTCTATTTAGGCGGGTCGAGCTCCTACGAGCAGTACTTC.

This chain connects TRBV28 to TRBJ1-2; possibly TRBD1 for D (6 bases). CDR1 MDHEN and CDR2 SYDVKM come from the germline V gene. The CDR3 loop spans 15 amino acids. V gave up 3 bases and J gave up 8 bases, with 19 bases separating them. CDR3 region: CASSFTGSRIRGYTF. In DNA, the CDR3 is TGTGCCAGCAGTTTTACAGGGTCGAGGATTAGGGGCTACACCTTC.

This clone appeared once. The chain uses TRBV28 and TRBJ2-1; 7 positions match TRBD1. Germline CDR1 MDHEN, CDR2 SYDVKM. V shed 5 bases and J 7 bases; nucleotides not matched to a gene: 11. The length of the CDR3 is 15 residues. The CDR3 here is CASSARTGGLNEQFF. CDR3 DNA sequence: TGTGCCAGCAGTGCCCGGACAGGCGGGTTAAATGAGCAGTTCTTC.

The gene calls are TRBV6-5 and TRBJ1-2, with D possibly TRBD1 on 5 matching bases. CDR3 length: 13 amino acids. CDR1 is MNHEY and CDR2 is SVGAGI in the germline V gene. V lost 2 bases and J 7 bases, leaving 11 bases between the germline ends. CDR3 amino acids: CASSYGGKRGYTF. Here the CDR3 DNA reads TGTGCCAGCAGTTACGGGGGGAAGCGTGGCTACACCTTC.

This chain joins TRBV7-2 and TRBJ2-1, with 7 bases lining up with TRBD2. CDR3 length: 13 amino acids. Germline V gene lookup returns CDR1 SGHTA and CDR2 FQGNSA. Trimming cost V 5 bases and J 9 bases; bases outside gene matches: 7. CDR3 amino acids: CASSTREGGEQFF. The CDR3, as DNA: TGTGCCAGCAGCACGAGGGAGGGCGGTGAGCAGTTCTTC.

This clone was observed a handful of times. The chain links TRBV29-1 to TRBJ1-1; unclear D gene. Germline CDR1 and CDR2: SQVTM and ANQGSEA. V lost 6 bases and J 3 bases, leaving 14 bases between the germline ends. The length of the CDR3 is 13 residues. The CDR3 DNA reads TGCAGCGTCTCGGTTGACTTAGACACTGAAGCTTTCTTT. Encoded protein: CSVSVDLDTEAFF.

The chain's CDR3 is CASSLRDSTYEQYF. The DNA of the CDR3 is TGTGCCAGCAGTTTAAGAGACAGTACCTACGAGCAGTACTTC. The chain has TRBV28 and TRBJ2-7, with D perhaps matching TRBD1 (5 bases). This CDR3 comprises 14 residues. Germline V lookup: CDR1 MDHEN, CDR2 SYDVKM. Trimming removed 2 bases at V and 2 bases at J, with 10 bases between.

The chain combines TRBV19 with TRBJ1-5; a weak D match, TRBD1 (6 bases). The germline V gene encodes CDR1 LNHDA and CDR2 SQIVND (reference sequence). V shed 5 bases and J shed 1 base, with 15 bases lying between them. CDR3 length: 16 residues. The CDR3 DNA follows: TGTGCCAGTAGTCAACAACAGGGCGTAAGCAATCAGCCCCAGCATTTT. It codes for CASSQQQGVSNQPQHF.

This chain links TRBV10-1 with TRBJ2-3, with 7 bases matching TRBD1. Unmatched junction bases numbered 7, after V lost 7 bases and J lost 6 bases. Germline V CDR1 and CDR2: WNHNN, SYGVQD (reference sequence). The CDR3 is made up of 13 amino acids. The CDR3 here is CASNSFRGDTQYF. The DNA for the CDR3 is TGCGCCAGCAATTCCTTCAGGGGGGATACGCAGTATTTT.

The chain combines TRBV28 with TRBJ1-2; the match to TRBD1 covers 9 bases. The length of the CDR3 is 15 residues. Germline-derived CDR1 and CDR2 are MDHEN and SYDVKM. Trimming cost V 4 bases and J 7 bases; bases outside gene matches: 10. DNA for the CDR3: TGTGCCAGCAGTTCTCGACCGGGACAGGGTGTTGGCTACACCTTC. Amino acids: CASSSRPGQGVGYTF.